Included here is one T cell receptor beta chain sequence, with context. A single record per CDR3 protein comes from TCRdb applying MiXCR to the RT-PCR reads. The sample has about 610,000 distinct CDR3 sequences; 12% to 15% are singletons. These data originate in a study of response to subunit inactivated influenza vaccine. The CDR3 is 15 amino acids. V lost 3 bases and J lost 5; bases outside the gene matches: 6. The clonotype comes from a man over 45 who received an inactivated influenza vaccine. This sample comprised PBMCs from blood, obtained roughly 12 days after vaccination. The chain couples TRBV12-3 or TRBV12-4 to TRBJ2-5; 10 bases are shared with TRBD1. The CDR3 reads CASSFWTGGDETQYF. CDR3 sequence (DNA): TGTGCCAGCAGTTTCTGGACAGGGGGAGATGAGACCCAGTACTTC.